This T cell receptor beta chain was identified during a study of CD8 T cells in Susac syndrome. The trim removed 6 bases at V and 2 bases at J, leaving 21 bases unmatched. This CDR3 contains 19 residues. In germline, CDR1 is MNHEY, CDR2 SVGAGI. Reverse transcription of roughly 0.45 to 1 ug RNA used random hexamers. MiXCR, applied by TCRdb to the immunoSEQ multiplex PCR reads, yields one record per CDR3 protein. The sample has around 160,000 distinct CDR3 sequences, 90% to 95% seen once. This TCR came from a human donor in good health. The sequenced material came from CD4+ T cells from PBMCs. This chain connects TRBV6-5 to TRBJ2-7; the match to TRBD1 covers 8 bases. This chain's CDR3 is CASSYGPSRQGRTPYEQYF. The CDR3 DNA follows: TGTGCCAGCAGCTATGGGCCATCCAGACAGGGGCGTACTCCCTACGAGCAGTACTTC.